This T cell receptor (beta chain) was sequenced in a study of blood T cell repertoires in COVID-19. About the study: Acute and convalescent COVID-19 specimens originated in the United States, Italy and Spain. Sources were T cells, B-cell-depleted T cells, or PBMCs; the material itself was cDNA or gDNA.

The CDR3 contains 12 residues. Trimming removed 5 bases at V and 0 bases at J, with 5 bases between. The germline V gene has CDR1 GTSNPN and CDR2 SVGIG (reference sequence). How the authors handled the data: Nucleated cell counts were estimated from reference gene primer amplification. Assay: immunoSEQ multiplex PCR; the TCRdb copy retains only in-frame clones and omits some. V and J calls and clone size come straight from that table; D and trimming were deduced from the DNA. The sample contains more than 85,000 clones, approximately 86% of which appear only once. The receptor comes from a man aged 50 or older with active or convalescent COVID-19. The chain links TRBV30 to TRBJ1-3; weak D call: TRBD1 (5 bases). The sequencing sample was made of peripheral blood. The CDR3 coding sequence is TGTGCCTGGGACAGCTCTGGAAACACCATATATTTT. Protein product: CAWDSSGNTIYF.